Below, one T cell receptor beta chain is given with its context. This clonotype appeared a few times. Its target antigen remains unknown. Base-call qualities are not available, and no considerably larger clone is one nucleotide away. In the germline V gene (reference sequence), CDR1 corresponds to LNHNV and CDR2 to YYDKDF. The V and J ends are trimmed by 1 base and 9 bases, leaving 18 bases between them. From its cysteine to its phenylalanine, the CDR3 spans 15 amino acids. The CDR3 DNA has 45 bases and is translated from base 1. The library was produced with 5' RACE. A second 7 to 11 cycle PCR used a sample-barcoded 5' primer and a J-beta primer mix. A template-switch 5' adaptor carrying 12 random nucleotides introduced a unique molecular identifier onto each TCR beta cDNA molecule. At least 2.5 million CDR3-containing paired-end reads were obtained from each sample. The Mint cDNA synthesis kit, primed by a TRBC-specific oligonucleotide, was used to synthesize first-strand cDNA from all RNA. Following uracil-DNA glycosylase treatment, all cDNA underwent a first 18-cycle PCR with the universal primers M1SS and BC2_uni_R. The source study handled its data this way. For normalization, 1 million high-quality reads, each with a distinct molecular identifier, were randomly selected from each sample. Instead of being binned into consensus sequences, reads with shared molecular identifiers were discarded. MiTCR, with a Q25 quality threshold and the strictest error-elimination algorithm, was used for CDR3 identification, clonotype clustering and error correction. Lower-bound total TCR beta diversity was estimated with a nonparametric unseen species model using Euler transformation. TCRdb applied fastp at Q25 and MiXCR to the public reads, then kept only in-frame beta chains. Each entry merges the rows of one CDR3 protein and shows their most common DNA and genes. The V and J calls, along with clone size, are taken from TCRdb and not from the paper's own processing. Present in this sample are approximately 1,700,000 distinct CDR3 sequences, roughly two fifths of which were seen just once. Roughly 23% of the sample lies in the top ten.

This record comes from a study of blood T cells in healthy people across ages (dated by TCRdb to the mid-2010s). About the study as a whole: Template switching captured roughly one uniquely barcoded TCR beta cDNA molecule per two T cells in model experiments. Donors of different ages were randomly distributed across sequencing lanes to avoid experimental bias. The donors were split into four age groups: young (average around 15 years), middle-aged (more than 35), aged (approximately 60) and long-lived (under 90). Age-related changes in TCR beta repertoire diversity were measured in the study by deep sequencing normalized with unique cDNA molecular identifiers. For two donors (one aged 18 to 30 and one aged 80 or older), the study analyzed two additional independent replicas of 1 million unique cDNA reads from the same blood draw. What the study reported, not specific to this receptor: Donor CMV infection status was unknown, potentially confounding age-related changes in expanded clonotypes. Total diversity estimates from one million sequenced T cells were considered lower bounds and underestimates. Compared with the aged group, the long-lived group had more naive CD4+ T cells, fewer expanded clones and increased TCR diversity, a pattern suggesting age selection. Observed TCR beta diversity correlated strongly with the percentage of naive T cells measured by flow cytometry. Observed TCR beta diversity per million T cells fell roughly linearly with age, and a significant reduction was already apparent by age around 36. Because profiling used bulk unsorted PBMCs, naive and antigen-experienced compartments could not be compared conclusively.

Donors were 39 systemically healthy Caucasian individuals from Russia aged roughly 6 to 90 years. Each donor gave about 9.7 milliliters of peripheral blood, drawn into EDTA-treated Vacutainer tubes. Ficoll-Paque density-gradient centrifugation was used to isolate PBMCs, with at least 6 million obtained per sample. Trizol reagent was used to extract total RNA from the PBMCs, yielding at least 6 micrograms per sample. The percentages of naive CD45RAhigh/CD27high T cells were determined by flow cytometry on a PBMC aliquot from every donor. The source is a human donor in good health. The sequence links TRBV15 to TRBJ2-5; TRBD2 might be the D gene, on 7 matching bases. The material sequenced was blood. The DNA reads TGTGCCACCAGCAGAGGCGGGGGCCTCCGAAGCTCCCAGTACTTC. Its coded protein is CATSRGGGLRSSQYF.